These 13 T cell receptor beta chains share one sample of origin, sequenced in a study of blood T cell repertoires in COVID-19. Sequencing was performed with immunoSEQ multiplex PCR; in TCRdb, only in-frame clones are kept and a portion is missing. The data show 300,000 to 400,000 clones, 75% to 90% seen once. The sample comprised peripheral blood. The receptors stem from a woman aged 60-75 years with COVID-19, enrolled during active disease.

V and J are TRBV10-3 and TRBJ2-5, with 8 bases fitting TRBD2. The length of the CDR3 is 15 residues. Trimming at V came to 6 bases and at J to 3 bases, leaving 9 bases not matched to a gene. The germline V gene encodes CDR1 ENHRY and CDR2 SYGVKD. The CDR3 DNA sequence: TGTGCCATCAGGGAGAGCGGGGGACGGGAAGAGACCCAGTACTTC. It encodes CAIRESGGREETQYF.

This CDR3 reads CASILPRGCSSYEQYF. CDR3 DNA: TGTGCCAGCATCCTCCCCAGGGGCTGCAGCTCCTACGAGCAGTACTTC. V is TRBV27 and J is TRBJ2-7, with D possibly TRBD1 on 6 matching bases. V was trimmed by 7 bases and J by 0 bases, leaving 19 bases between them. Germline assignment: CDR1 MNHEY and CDR2 SMNVEV (reference sequence). The CDR3 contains 16 residues.

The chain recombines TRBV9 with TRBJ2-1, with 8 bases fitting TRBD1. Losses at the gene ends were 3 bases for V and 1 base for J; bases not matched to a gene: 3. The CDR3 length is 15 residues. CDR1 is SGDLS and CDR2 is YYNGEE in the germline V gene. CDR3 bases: TGTGCCAGCAGCGACACAGGGGGGTCCTACAATGAGCAGTTCTTC. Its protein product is CASSDTGGSYNEQFF. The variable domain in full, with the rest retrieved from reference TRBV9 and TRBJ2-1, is DSGVTQTPKHLITATGQRVTLRCSPRSGDLSVYWYQQSLDQGLQFLIQYYNGEERAKGNILERFSAQQFPDLHSELNLSSLELGDSALYFCASSDTGGSYNEQFFGPGTRLTVL.

The CDR3 sequence is CASSEAVQGLGYTF. As DNA, the CDR3 is TGTGCCAGCAGTGAAGCCGTACAGGGGCTTGGCTACACCTTC. This chain joins TRBV2 and TRBJ1-2, with 7 nucleotides matching TRBD1. This CDR3 has 14 residues. V was clipped by 0 bases and J by 7 bases; unmatched bases: 5. The germline gives CDR1 SNHLY, CDR2 FYNNEI.

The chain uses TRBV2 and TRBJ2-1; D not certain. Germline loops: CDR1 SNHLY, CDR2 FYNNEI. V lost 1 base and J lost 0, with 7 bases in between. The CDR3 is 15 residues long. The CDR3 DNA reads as TGTGCCAGCAGTGAAGTACGGGTCTCCTACAATGAGCAGTTCTTC. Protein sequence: CASSEVRVSYNEQFF.

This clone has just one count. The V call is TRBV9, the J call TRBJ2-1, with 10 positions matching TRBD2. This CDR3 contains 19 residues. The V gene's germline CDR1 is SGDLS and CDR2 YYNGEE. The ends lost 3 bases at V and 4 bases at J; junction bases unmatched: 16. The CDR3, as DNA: TGTGCCAGCAGCGGACCCTCTGGAGCGGGGGGGCTGTGGTACAATGAGCAGTTCTTC. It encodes CASSGPSGAGGLWYNEQFF.

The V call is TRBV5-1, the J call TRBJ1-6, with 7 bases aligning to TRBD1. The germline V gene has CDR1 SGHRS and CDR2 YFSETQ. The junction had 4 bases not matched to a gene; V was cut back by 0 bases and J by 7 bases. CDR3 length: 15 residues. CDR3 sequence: CASSLGTGDNSPLHF. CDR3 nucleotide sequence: TGCGCCAGCAGCTTGGGTACAGGGGACAATTCACCCCTCCACTTT.

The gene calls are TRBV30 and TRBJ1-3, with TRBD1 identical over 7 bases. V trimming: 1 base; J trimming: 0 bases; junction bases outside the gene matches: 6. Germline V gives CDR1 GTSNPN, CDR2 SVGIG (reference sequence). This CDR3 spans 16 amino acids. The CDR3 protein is CAWSEGTVNSGNTIYF. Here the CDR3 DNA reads TGTGCCTGGAGTGAGGGGACAGTGAACTCTGGAAACACCATATATTTT.

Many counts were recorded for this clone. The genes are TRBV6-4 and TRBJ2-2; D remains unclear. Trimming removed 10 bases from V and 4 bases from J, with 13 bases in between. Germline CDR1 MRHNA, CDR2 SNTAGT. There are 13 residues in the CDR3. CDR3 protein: CATGSSSTGELFF. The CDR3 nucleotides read TGTGCCACGGGTAGCTCAAGCACCGGGGAGCTGTTTTTT.

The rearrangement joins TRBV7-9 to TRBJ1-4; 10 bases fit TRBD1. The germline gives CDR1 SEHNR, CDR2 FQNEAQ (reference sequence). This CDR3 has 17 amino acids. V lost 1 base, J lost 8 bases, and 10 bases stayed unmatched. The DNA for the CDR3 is TGTGCCAGCAGCTTAGGGGACAGGGGAGGAGAGAGCGAAAAACTGTTTTTT. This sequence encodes CASSLGDRGGESEKLFF.

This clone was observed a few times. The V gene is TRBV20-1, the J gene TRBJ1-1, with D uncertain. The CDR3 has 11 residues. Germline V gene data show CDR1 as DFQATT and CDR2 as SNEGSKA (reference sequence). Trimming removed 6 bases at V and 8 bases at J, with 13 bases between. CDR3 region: CSAAGRREAFF. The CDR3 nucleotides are TGCAGTGCCGCGGGTAGGAGAGAAGCTTTCTTT.

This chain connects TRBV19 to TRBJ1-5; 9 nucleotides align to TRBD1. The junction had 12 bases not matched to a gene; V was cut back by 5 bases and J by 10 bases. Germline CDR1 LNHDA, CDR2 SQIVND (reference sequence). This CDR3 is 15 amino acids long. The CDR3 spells CASSPPDRGGSPQHF. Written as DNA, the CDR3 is TGTGCCAGTAGTCCGCCCGACAGGGGGGGTTCTCCCCAGCATTTT. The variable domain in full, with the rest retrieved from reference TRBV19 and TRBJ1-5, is DGGITQSPKYLFRKEGQNVTLSCEQNLNHDAMYWYRQDPGQGLRLIYYSQIVNDFQKGDIAEGYSVSREKKESFPLTVTSAQKNPTAFYLCASSPPDRGGSPQHFGDGTRLSIL.

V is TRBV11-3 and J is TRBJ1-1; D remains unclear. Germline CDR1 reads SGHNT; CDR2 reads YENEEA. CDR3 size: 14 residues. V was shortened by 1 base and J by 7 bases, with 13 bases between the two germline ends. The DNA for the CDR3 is TGTGCCAGCAGCTTAGCTCCGGGAGGAGGTGAAGCTTTCTTT. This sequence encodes CASSLAPGGGEAFF.